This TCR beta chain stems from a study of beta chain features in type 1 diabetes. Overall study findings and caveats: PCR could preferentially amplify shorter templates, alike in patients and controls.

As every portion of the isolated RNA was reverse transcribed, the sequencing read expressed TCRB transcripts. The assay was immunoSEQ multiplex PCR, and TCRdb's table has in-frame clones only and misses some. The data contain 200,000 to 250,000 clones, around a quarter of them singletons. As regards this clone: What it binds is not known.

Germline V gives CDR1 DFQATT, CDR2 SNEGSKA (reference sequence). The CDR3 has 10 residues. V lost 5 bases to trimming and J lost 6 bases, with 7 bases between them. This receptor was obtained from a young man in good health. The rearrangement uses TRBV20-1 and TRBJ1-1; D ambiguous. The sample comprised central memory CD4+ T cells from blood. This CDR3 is CSAPLAEAFF. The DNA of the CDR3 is TGCAGTGCTCCCCTCGCTGAAGCTTTCTTT.